These T cell receptor beta chains were read from a single sample in a study of monozygotic twins with inflammatory bowel disease. TCRdb reprocessed the 5' RACE reads, with one entry per CDR3 protein and no DNA. This sample contains some 99,000 distinct CDR3 sequences. Sequenced sample: blood. Receptors were obtained from a human donor with ulcerative colitis or Crohn's disease, or a healthy co-twin of an affected twin (not recorded which). Each CDR3 is given with its conserved first and last residue.

TRBV12-3/TRBV12-4	TRBJ2-3	CASSFGQMTDTQYF
TRBV11-1	TRBJ2-1	CASSFRPGTWGSSYNEQFF
TRBV4-1	TRBJ2-5	CASSQGQRWETQYF
TRBV4-1	TRBJ1-2	CASSQDFEGADYGYTF
TRBV25-1	TRBJ2-1	CASSEYGTGGEYNEQFF
TRBV18	TRBJ2-5	CASSPLLADQETQYF
TRBV6-1	TRBJ2-7	CASSPADILYEQYF
TRBV29-1	TRBJ2-3	CSVRTRYSTDTQYF
TRBV12-3/TRBV12-4	TRBJ2-3	CASLQVSTDTQYF
TRBV5-1	TRBJ2-7	CASSFQTALAGYEQYF
TRBV25-1	TRBJ2-2	CASSGERGGLNTGELFF
TRBV5-5	TRBJ2-3	CASSLTSGRATDTQYF
TRBV20-1	TRBJ2-7	CSARTGDLGGEQYF
TRBV20-1	TRBJ1-4	CSARDSWQGDEKLFF
TRBV12-3/TRBV12-4	TRBJ1-1	CASSLNVGTEAFF
TRBV20-1	TRBJ2-1	CSATGTGERNEQFF
TRBV19	TRBJ1-1	CASSIAGVDTEAFF
TRBV5-1	TRBJ1-4	CASSPSVGATNEKLFF
TRBV5-4	TRBJ2-3	CASSVAVFTDTQYF
TRBV29-1	TRBJ2-1	CSVGGTSEYNEQFF
TRBV7-2	TRBJ1-5	CASSLARGDGQPQHF
TRBV7-9	TRBJ2-7	CASSLWSGDYEQYF
TRBV5-1	TRBJ1-6	CASSLSRGGSPLHF
TRBV6-2/TRBV6-3	TRBJ2-1	CASSYRSPYNEQFF
TRBV6-1	TRBJ2-1	CASSAHRGTSSYNEQFF
TRBV15	TRBJ2-7	CATTSGYSYEQYF
TRBV20-1	TRBJ1-3	CSARVGGTGNTIYF
TRBV3-1	TRBJ2-5	CASSHTSGQETQYF
TRBV7-2	TRBJ2-2	CASSLTLLGVNTGELFF
TRBV7-3	TRBJ2-5	CASSLTGSLPLTETQYF
TRBV5-1	TRBJ2-2	CASSLVPGNAPGELFF
TRBV14	TRBJ1-3	CASSRDRWLSSGNTIYF
TRBV5-1	TRBJ2-7	CASSLGAGVAYEQYF
TRBV7-2	TRBJ2-2	CASRGTAVNTGELFF
TRBV7-2	TRBJ2-3	CASSYAGSTDTQYF
TRBV7-2	TRBJ2-4	CASSLVLAGGKNNQYF
TRBV29-1	TRBJ2-3	CSVGGPGRGGRIDTQYF
TRBV5-1	TRBJ1-1	CASSSDGMNTEAFF
TRBV5-5	TRBJ2-7	CASSAEHEQYF
TRBV20-1	TRBJ2-2	CSARVSGRDTGELFF